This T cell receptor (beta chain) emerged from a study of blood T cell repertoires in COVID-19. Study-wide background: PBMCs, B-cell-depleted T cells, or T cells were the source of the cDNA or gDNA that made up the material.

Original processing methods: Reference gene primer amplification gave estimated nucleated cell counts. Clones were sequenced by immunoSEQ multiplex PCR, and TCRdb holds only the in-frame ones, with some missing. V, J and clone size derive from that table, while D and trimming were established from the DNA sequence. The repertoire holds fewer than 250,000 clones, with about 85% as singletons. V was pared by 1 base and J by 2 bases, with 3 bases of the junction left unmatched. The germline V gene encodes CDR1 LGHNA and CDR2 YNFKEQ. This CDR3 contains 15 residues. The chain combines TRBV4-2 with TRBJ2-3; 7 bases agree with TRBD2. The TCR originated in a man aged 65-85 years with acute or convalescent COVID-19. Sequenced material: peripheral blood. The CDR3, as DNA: TGTGCCAGCAGCCAAGGCGGGAGTTTCACAGATACGCAGTATTTT. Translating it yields CASSQGGSFTDTQYF.